This entry features one T cell receptor (beta chain) sequence. A second PCR, run for roughly 7 to 11 cycles, used a sample-barcoded 5' primer plus a J-beta primer mix. TCRdb re-called the 5' RACE reads with MiXCR, one entry per CDR3 protein. The sample lists fewer than 900,000 distinct CDR3 sequences; about 37% were seen once. The germline V gene encodes CDR1 DFQATT and CDR2 SNEGSKA (reference sequence). The CDR3 sequence is 12 residues long. The V end was cut by 4 bases, the J end by 4 bases, with 10 bases between. This record comes from a study of blood T cells in healthy people across ages. This chain links TRBV20-1 with TRBJ2-5; no clear D. This sequence was found in a young man in good health. Sequenced input: blood. CDR3 amino acids: CSATLIVETQYF. CDR3 coding DNA: TGCAGTGCTACTTTAATCGTAGAGACCCAGTACTTC.